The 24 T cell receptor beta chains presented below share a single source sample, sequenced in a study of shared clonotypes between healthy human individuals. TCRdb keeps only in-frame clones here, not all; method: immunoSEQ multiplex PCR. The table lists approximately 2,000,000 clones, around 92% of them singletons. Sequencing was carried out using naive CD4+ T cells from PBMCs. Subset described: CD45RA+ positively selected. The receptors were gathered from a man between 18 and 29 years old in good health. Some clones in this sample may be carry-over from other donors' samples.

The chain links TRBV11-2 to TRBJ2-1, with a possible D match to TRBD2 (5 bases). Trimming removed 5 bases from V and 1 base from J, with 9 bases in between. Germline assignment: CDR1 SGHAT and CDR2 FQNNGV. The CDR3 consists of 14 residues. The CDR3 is CASSPTGSYNEQFF. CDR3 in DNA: TGTGCCAGCAGCCCTACGGGGTCCTACAATGAGCAGTTCTTC.

The CDR3 nucleotides are TGTGCCAGCAGCCCCGGTGCGGACAGGGCCTACGAGCAGTACTTC. This sequence encodes CASSPGADRAYEQYF. The chain carries TRBV28 and TRBJ2-7, with TRBD1 matching over 8 bases. Germline V gene lookup returns CDR1 MDHEN and CDR2 SYDVKM. CDR3 length: 15 amino acids. With 6 bases clipped from V and 2 bases from J, the junction kept 9 bases outside the gene matches.

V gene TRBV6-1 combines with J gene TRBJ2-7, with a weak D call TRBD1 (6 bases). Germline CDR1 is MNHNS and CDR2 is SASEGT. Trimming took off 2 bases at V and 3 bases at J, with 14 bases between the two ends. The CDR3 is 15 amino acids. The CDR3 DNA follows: TGTGCCAGCAGTGAACGCAGGGGAAGGGGCTACGAGCAGTACTTC. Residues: CASSERRGRGYEQYF.

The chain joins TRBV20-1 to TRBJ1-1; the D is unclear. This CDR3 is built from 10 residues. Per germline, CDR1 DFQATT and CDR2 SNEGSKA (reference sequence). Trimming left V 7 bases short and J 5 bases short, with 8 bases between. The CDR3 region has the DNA TGCAGTGGACGAGCAACTGAAGCTTTCTTT. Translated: CSGRATEAFF.

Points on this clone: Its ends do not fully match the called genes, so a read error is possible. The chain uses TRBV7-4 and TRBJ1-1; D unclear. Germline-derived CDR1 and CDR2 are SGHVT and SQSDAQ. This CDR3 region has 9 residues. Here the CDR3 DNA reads TGTGCCAGCAGCTTAGGAACCCCCTTT. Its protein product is CASSLGTPF. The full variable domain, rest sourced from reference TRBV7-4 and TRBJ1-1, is GAGVSQSPRYKVAKRGRDVALRCDSISGHVTLYWYRQTLGQGSEVLTYSQSDAQRDKSGRPSGRFSAERPERSVSTLKIQRTEQGDSAVYLCASSLGTPFGQGTRLTVV.

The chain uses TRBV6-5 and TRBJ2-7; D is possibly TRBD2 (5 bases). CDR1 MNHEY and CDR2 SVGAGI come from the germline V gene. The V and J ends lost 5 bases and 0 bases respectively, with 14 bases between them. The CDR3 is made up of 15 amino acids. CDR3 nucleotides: TGTGCCAGCAGTAAACACCGGGGTGGCTCCTACGAGCAGTACTTC. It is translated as CASSKHRGGSYEQYF.

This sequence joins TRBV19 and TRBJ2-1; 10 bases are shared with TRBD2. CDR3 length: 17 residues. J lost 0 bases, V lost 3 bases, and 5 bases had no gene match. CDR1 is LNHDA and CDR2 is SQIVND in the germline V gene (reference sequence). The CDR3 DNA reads TGTGCCAGTAGTATCCCGACTAGCGGGTACTCCTACAATGAGCAGTTCTTC. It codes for CASSIPTSGYSYNEQFF.

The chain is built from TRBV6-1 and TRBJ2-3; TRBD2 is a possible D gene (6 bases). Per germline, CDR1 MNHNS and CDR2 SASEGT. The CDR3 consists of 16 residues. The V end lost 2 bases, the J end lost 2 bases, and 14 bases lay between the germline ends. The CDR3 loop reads CASSEFVAEFTDTQYF. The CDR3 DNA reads TGTGCCAGCAGTGAATTTGTAGCGGAATTCACAGATACGCAGTATTTT.

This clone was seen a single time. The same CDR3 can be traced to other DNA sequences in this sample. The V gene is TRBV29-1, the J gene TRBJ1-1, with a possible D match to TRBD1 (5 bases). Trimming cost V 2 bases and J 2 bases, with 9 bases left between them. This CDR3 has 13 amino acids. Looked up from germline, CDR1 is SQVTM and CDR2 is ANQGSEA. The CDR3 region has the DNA TGCAGCGTTGAAAGGGGCCCAAACACTGAAGCTTTCTTT. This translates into CSVERGPNTEAFF.

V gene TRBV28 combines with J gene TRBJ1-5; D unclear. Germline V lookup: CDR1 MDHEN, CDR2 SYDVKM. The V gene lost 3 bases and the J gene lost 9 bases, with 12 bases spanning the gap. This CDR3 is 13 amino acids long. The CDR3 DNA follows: TGTGCCAGCAGTTTGGTCGGGTTTAGGCCCCAGCATTTT. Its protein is CASSLVGFRPQHF.

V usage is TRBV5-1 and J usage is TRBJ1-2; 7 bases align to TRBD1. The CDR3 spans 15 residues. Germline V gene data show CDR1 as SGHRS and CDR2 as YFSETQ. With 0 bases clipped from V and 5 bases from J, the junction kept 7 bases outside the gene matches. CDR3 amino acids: CASSLEGAATYGYTF. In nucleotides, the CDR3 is TGCGCCAGCAGCTTGGAGGGGGCGGCGACGTATGGCTACACCTTC.

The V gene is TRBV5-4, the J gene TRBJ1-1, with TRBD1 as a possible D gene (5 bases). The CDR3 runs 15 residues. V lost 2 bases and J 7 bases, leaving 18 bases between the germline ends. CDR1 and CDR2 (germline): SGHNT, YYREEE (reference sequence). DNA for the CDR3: TGTGCCAGCAGCTTACCGGGCAGGGAGTACGGTGAAGCTTTCTTT. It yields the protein CASSLPGREYGEAFF.

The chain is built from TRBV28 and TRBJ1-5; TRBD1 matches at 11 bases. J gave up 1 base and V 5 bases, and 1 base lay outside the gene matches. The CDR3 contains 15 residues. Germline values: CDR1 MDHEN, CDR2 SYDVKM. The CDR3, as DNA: TGTGCCAGCAGTCGGACAGGGGGCAGCAATCAGCCCCAGCATTTT. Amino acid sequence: CASSRTGGSNQPQHF.

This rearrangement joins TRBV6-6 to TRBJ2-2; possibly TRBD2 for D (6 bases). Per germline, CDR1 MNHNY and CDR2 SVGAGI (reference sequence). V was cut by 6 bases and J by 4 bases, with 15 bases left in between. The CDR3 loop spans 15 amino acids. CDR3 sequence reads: CASSQGLGTTGELFF. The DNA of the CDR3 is TGTGCCAGCAGCCAGGGACTTGGCACCACCGGGGAGCTGTTTTTT.

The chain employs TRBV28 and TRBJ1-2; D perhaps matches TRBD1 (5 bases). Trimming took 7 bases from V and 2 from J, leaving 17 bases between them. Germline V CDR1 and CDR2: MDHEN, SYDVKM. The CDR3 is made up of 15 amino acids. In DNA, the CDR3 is TGTGCCAGCACCTTCCGGGGGGGGTGGAACTATGGCTACACCTTC. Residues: CASTFRGGWNYGYTF.

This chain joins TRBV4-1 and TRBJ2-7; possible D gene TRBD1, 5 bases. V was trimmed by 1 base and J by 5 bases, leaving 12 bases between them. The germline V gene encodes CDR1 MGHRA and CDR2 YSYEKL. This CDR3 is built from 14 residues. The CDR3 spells CASSQVGHKDEQYF. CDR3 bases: TGCGCCAGCAGCCAAGTTGGACACAAAGACGAGCAGTACTTC.

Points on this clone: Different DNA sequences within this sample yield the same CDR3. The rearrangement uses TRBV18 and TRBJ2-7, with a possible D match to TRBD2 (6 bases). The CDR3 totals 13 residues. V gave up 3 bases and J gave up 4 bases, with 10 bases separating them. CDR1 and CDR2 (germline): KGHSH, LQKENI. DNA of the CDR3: TGTGCCAGCTCACCGGGGGGAGGTTACGAGCAGTACTTC. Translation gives CASSPGGGYEQYF.

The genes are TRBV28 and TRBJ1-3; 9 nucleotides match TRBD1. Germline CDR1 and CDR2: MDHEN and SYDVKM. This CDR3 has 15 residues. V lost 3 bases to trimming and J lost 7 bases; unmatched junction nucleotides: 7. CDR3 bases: TGTGCCAGCAGTTTGATGGGGGACAGGGCTAACACCATATATTTT. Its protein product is CASSLMGDRANTIYF.

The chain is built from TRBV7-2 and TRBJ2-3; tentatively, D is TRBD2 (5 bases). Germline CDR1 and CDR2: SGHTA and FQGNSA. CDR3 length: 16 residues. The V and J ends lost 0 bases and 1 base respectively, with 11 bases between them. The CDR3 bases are TGTGCCAGCAGCTTAGCTGCGCGGGTAGGCACAGATACGCAGTATTTT. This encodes CASSLAARVGTDTQYF.

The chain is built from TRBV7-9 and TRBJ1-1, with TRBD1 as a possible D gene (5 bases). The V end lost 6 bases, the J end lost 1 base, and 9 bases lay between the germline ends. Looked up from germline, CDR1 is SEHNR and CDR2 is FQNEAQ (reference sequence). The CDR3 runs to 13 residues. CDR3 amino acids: CASRPGGNTEAFF. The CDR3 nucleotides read TGTGCCAGCAGGCCCGGGGGGAACACTGAAGCTTTCTTT.

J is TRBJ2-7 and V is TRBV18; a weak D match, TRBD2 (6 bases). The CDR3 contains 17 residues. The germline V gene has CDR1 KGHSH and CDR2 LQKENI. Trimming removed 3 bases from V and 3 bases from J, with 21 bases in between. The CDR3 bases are TGTGCCAGCTCACCTTATTATTCTCCGGGACTCGACTACGAGCAGTACTTC. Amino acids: CASSPYYSPGLDYEQYF.

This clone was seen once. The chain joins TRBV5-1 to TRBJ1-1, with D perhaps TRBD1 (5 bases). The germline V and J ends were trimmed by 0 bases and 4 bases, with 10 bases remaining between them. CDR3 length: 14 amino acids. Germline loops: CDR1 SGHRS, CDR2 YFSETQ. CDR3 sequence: CASSLGAGTTEAFF. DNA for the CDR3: TGCGCCAGCAGCTTGGGGGCAGGGACCACTGAAGCTTTCTTT.

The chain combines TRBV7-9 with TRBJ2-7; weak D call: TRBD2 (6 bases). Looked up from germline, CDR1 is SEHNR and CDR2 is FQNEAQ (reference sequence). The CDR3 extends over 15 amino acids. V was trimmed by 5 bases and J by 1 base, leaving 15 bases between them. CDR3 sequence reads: CASSHAGTYSYEQYF. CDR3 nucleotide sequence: TGTGCCAGCAGCCATGCCGGGACTTATTCCTACGAGCAGTACTTC.

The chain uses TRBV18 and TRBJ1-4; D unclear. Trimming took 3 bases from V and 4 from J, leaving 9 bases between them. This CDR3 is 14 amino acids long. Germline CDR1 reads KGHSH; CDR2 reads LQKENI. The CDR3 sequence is CASSPGRFNEKLFF. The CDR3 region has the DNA TGTGCCAGCTCACCTGGGAGGTTTAATGAAAAACTGTTTTTT.